This record looks at one TCR beta chain sequence and its context. The CDR3 totals 13 residues. From germline, CDR1 is MDHEN and CDR2 SYDVKM. The sample belongs to a study of T cells expressing NK-cell markers. TCRdb re-called the 5' RACE reads; one entry per CDR3 protein, DNA not given. Found here are about 540,000 distinct CDR3 sequences; the top ten clones hold 3.5% to 4.5%. This sequence was found in a man between 18 and 29 years old in good health. Sequencing input: blood T cells: a sorted CD56 or NKG2C T cell subset, CD4+ or CD8+ T cells, or bulk PBMC T cells (not recorded which). This chain links TRBV28 with TRBJ2-7; TCRdb lists TRBD1, though no DNA is available to test this call. The CDR3 spells CASSSGPPYEQYF.